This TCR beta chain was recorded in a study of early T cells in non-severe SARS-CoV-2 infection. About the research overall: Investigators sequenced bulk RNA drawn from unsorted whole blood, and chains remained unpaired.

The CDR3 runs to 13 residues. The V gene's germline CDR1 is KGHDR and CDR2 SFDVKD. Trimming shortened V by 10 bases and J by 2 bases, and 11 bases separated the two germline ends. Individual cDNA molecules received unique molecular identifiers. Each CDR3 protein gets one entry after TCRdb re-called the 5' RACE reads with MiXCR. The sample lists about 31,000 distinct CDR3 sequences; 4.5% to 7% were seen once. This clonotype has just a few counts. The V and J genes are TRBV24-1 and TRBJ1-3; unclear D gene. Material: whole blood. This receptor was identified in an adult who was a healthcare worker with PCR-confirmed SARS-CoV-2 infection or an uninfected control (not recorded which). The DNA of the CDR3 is TGTGCCACAAGGGCACGGACTGGAAACACCATATATTTT. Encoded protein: CATRARTGNTIYF.